The next 13 T cell receptor beta chains were all read from a single sample in a study of T cells in Graves' hyperthyroidism and ophthalmopathy. Authors of the study amplified TCR beta CDR3 regions from RNA transcripts. First-round RT-PCR targeting the TCR CDR3 was performed with the HTBI primer set. TCRdb re-derived calls from the multiplex PCR reads in MiXCR, one entry per CDR3 protein. The sample includes a few hundred thousand distinct CDR3 sequences, around 42% of them seen just once. The specimen sequenced was peripheral blood or thyroid tissue (not recorded which). Source of these receptors: a woman aged 18-29 years with Graves' hyperthyroidism.

The V and J genes are TRBV12-3 or TRBV12-4 and TRBJ1-5; D unresolved. The CDR3 contains 13 residues. Deletions cut 6 bases from V and 5 bases from J, with 11 bases between. As DNA, the CDR3 is TGTGCCAGCAGCCGATCCGAAGATCAGCCCCAGCATTTT. Its translation is CASSRSEDQPQHF.

This clonotype was seen repeatedly, ten times or more. V is TRBV6-6 and J is TRBJ2-5; unclear D gene. The CDR3 is 13 amino acids. V lost 5 bases and J lost 5, with 12 bases in between. Germline V gene lookup returns CDR1 MNHNY and CDR2 SVGAGI (reference sequence). This chain's CDR3 is CASSLTQLETQYF. The CDR3 region has the DNA TGTGCCAGCAGTCTAACGCAACTGGAGACCCAGTACTTC.

The chain joins TRBV19 to TRBJ2-2, with TRBD2 identical over 13 bases. The CDR3 totals 19 residues. J was trimmed by 2 bases and V by 6 bases; bases with no gene match: 12. CDR1 is LNHDA, CDR2 SQIVND, per germline (reference sequence). CDR3: CASSRDRGTSGTNTGELFF. The CDR3 DNA reads as TGTGCCAGTAGCCGGGACAGGGGGACTAGCGGGACCAACACCGGGGAGCTGTTTTTT.

This clonotype was picked up many times. J is TRBJ2-7 and V is TRBV29-1; D assignment may be TRBD1 or TRBD2 (5 bases each). This CDR3 has 13 amino acids. Germline-derived CDR1 and CDR2 are SQVTM and ANQGSEA. The V end lost 7 bases, the J end lost 0 bases, and 13 bases lay between the germline ends. The CDR3 DNA reads TGCAGCGCCCGGGGAGACAGCTCCTACGAGCAGTACTTC. It is translated as CSARGDSSYEQYF.

The chain joins TRBV2 to TRBJ2-7; D remains unclear. Germline V gene data show CDR1 as SNHLY and CDR2 as FYNNEI. This CDR3 comprises 12 residues. Trimming removed 4 bases at V and 7 bases at J, with 11 bases between. CDR3 DNA: TGTGCCAGCAGTGGGGCCCGGGCGGAGCAGTACTTC. Translating gives CASSGARAEQYF.

The V call is TRBV29-1, the J call TRBJ2-3; 12 nucleotides agree with TRBD2. The CDR3 is made up of 15 amino acids. Germline assignment: CDR1 SQVTM and CDR2 ANQGSEA. V shed 4 bases, J shed 6 bases, and the junction held 8 bases outside the gene matches. The CDR3: CSVGASGRAWDTQYF. DNA of the CDR3: TGCAGCGTTGGGGCTAGCGGGAGGGCCTGGGATACGCAGTATTTT.

The chain carries TRBV2 and TRBJ2-5; perhaps TRBD1 as D (6 bases). The CDR3 has 14 amino acids. Trimming shortened V by 7 bases and J by 5 bases, and 17 bases separated the two germline ends. Germline CDR1 reads SNHLY; CDR2 reads FYNNEI. The CDR3 region is CASKQLTGEETQYF. For the CDR3, the DNA is TGTGCCAGCAAGCAACTGACAGGCGAGGAGACCCAGTACTTC.

This sequence joins TRBV20-1 and TRBJ1-2, with D possibly TRBD1 on 5 matching bases. The CDR3 contains 14 residues. The V and J ends lost 1 base and 7 bases respectively, with 16 bases between them. Germline V gives CDR1 DFQATT, CDR2 SNEGSKA (reference sequence). CDR3 DNA: TGCAGTGCTAGAGTACCCTCGGGGCCCATTGGCTACACCTTC. This translates into CSARVPSGPIGYTF.

This clonotype has just a few counts. A much larger clone lies one base from this, so it may be a read error. The J gene is TRBJ1-1, the V gene TRBV10-3, with D tentatively TRBD1 (5 bases). The V end was cut by 7 bases, the J end by 4 bases, with 16 bases between. This CDR3 comprises 14 residues. Germline V gene lookup returns CDR1 ENHRY and CDR2 SYGVKD. The CDR3 sequence is CAIMDRGDGTEAFF. The CDR3 nucleotides read TGTGCCATCATGGACCGGGGGGATGGCACTGAAGCTTTCTTT.

This sequence joins TRBV3-1 and TRBJ1-5, with D unresolved. The CDR3 runs to 12 residues. Trimming stripped 2 bases from V and 4 bases from J, with 3 bases between. The V gene's germline CDR1 is LGHDT and CDR2 YNNKEL (reference sequence). This chain's CDR3 is CASSQRNQPQHF. The CDR3 nucleotides read TGTGCCAGCAGCCAAAGGAATCAGCCCCAGCATTTT. Using reference TRBV3-1 and TRBJ1-5 for the parts outside the CDR3, the full variable domain is DTAVSQTPKYLVTQMGNDKSIKCEQNLGHDTMYWYKQDSKKFLKIMFSYNNKELIINETVPNRFSPKSPDKAHLNLHINSLELGDSAVYFCASSQRNQPQHFGDGTRLSIL.

V gene TRBV2 combines with J gene TRBJ1-2; D possibly corresponds to TRBD1 (6 bases). Trimming cost V 6 bases and J 2 bases, with 19 bases left between them. Germline V gene data show CDR1 as SNHLY and CDR2 as FYNNEI. The CDR3 is 16 amino acids. This CDR3 reads CASSQVGQGSNYGYTF. CDR3 nucleotides: TGTGCCAGCAGCCAAGTGGGCCAGGGGTCGAACTATGGCTACACCTTC.

This clonotype was observed once. The J gene is TRBJ1-5, the V gene TRBV2; D perhaps matches TRBD1 (5 bases). Trimming took 11 bases from V and 0 from J, leaving 11 bases between them. Germline V gene sequence: CDR1 SNHLY, CDR2 FYNNEI. The CDR3 extends over 13 amino acids. CDR3 region: CAQSGGSNQPQHF. The CDR3 DNA follows: TGTGCCCAGAGTGGGGGTAGCAATCAGCCCCAGCATTTT.

The V call is TRBV7-9, the J call TRBJ1-5, with D possibly matching TRBD1 (5 bases). CDR1 is SEHNR and CDR2 is FQNEAQ in the germline V gene (reference sequence). CDR3 length: 14 amino acids. V lost 5 bases to trimming and J lost 4 bases, with 12 bases between them. This chain's CDR3 is CASSALRDNQPQHF. The CDR3, as DNA: TGTGCCAGCAGCGCCCTCAGGGATAATCAGCCCCAGCATTTT.